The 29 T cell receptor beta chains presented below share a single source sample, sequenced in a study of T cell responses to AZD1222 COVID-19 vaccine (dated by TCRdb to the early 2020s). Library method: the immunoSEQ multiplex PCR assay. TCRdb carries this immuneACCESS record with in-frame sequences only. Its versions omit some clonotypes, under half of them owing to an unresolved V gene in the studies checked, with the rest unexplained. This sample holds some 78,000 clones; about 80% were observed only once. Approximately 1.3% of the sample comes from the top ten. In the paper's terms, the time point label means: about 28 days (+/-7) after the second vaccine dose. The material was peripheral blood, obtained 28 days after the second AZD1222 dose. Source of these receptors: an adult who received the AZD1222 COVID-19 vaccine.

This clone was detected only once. CDR3 loop: CASSYSWRSEQYF. CDR3 in DNA: TGTGCCAGCAGTTACTCATGGAGGAGCGAGCAGTACTTC. This chain uses TRBV6-5 with TRBJ2-7, with TRBD2 as a possible D gene (5 bases). The CDR3 has 13 residues. V lost 0 bases and J 6 bases, leaving 9 bases between the germline ends. Germline-derived CDR1 and CDR2 are MNHEY and SVGAGI.

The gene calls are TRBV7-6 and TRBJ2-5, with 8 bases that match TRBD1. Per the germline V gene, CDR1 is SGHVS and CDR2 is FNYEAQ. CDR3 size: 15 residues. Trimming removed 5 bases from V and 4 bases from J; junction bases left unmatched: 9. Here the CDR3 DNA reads TGTGCCAGCAGCATCCCTGACAGGGGAATAGAGACCCAGTACTTC. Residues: CASSIPDRGIETQYF. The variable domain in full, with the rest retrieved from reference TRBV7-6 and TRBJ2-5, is GAGVSQSPRYKVTKRGQDVALRCDPISGHVSLYWYRQALGQGPEFLTYFNYEAQQDKSGLPNDRFSAERPEGSISTLTIQRTEQRDSAMYRCASSIPDRGIETQYFGPGTRLLVL.

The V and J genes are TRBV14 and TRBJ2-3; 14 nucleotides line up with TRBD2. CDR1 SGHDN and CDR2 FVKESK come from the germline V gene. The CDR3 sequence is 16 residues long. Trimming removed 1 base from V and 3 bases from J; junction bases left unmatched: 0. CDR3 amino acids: CASSQGTSGGTDTQYF. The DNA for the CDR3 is TGTGCCAGCAGCCAAGGGACTAGCGGGGGGACAGATACGCAGTATTTT.

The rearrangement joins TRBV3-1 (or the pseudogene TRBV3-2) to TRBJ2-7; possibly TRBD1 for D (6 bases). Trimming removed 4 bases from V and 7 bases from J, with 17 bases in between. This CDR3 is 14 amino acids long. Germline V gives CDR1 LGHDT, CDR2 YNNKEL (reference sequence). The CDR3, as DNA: TGTGCCAGCAGCCGACTCGGGCAGAGGGGGGAGCAGTACTTC. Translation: CASSRLGQRGEQYF.

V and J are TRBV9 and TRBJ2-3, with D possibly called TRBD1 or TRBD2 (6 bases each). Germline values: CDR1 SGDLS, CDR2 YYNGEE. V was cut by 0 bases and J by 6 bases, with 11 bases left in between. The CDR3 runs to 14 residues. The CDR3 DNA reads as TGTGCCAGCAGCGTAGCATGGGGGGCTGATACGCAGTATTTT. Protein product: CASSVAWGADTQYF.

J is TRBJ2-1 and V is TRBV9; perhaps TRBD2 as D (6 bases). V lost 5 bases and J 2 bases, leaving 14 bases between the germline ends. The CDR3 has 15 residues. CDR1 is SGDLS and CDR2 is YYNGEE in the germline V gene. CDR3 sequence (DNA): TGTGCCAGCAGTTCCCGGGGGATCGCCTACAATGAGCAGTTCTTC. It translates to CASSSRGIAYNEQFF.

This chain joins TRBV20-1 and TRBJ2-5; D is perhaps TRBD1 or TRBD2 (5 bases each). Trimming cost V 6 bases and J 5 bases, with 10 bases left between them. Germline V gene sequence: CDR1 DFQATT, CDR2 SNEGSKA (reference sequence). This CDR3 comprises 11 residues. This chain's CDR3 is CSALGTETQYF. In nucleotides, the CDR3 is TGCAGTGCACTAGGGACGGAGACCCAGTACTTC.

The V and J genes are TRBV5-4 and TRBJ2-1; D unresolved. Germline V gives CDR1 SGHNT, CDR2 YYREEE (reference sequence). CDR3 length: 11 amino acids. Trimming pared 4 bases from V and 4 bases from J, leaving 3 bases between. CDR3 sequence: CASSEYNEQFF. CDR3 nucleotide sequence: TGTGCCAGCAGCGAATACAATGAGCAGTTCTTC.

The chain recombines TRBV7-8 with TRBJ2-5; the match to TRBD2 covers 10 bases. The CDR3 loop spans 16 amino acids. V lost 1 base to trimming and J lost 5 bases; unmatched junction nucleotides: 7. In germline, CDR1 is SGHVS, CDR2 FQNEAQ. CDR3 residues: CASSLVVAGGGETQYF. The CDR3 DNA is TGTGCCAGCAGCTTAGTAGTAGCGGGAGGAGGGGAGACCCAGTACTTC. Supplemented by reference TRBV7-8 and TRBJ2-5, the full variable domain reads GAGVSQSPRYKVAKRGQDVALRCDPISGHVSLFWYQQALGQGPEFLTYFQNEAQLDKSGLPSDRFFAERPEGSVSTLKIQRTQQEDSAVYLCASSLVVAGGGETQYFGPGTRLLVL.

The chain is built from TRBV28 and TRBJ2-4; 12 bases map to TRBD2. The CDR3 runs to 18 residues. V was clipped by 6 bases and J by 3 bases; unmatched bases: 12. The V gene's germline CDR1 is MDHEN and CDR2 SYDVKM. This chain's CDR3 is CASRVGASGRVVKNIQYF. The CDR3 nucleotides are TGTGCCAGCAGGGTGGGGGCTAGCGGGAGGGTCGTCAAAAACATTCAGTACTTC.

CDR3 region: CASGGEMNTEAFF. For the CDR3, the DNA is TGTGCCTCAGGGGGGGAAATGAACACTGAAGCTTTCTTT. This chain links TRBV28 with TRBJ1-1; 7 bases are a match to TRBD1. V gave up 11 bases and J gave up 0 bases; unmatched junction bases: 6. Germline lookup yields CDR1 MDHEN and CDR2 SYDVKM. This CDR3 region has 13 residues.

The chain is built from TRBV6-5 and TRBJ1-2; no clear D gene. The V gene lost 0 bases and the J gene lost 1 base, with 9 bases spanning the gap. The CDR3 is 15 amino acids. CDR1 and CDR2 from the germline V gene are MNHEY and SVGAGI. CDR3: CASSYSPSGNYGYTF. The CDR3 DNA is TGTGCCAGCAGTTACTCACCAAGTGGTAACTATGGCTACACCTTC.

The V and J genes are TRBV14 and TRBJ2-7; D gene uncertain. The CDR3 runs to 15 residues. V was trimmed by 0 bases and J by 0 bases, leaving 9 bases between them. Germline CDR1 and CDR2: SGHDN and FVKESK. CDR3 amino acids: CASSQDTQSSYEQYF. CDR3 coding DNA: TGTGCCAGCAGCCAAGATACCCAGAGCTCCTACGAGCAGTACTTC.

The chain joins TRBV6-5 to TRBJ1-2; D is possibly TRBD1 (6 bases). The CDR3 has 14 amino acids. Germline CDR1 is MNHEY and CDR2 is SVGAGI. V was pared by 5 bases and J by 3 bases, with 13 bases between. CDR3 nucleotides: TGTGCCAGCAGTCCCTCACAGGGTGACTATGGCTACACCTTC. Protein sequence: CASSPSQGDYGYTF.

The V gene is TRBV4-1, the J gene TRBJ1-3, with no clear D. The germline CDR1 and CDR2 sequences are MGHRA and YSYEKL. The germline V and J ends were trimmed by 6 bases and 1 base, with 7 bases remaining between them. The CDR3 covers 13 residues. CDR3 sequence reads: CASSLDSGNTIYF. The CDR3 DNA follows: TGCGCCAGCAGTCTGGATTCTGGAAACACCATATATTTT.

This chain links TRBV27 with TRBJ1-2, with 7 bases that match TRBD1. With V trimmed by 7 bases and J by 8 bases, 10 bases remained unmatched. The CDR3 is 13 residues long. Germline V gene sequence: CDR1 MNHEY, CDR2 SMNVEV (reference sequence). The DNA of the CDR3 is TGTGCCAGCAAATCGGAAGGGGGCTGGGGCTACACCTTC. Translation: CASKSEGGWGYTF.

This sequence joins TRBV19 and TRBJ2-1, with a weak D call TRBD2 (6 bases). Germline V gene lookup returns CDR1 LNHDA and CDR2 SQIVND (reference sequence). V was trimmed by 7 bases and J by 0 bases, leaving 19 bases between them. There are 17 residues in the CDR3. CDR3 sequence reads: CASTPPGGASSYNEQFF. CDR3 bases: TGTGCCAGTACCCCCCCCGGCGGGGCTAGCTCCTACAATGAGCAGTTCTTC.

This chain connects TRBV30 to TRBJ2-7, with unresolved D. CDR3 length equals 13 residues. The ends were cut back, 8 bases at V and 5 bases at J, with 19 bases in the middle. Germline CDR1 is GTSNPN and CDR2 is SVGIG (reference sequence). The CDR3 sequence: CAGLLGSEDEQYF. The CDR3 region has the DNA TGTGCCGGCCTTTTAGGCTCAGAGGACGAGCAGTACTTC.

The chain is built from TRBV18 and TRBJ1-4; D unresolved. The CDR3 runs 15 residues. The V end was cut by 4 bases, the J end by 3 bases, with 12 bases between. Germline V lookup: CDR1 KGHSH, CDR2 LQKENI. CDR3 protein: CASSQQGPPNEKLFF. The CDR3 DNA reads TGTGCCAGCTCACAACAAGGGCCTCCTAATGAAAAACTGTTTTTT.

The CDR3 region has the DNA TGTGCCAGCAGTTACATCGCTCTCTTAAGACAGGGGGCCGCGGACTACACCTTC. Its protein product is CASSYIALLRQGAADYTF. The chain recombines TRBV28 with TRBJ1-2, with 10 bases that match TRBD1. With 4 bases clipped from V and 10 bases from J, the junction kept 21 bases outside the gene matches. Germline CDR1 MDHEN, CDR2 SYDVKM. CDR3 length: 18 amino acids.

As DNA, the CDR3 is TGCAGCGCCCCGAAACAGGGAGTCCAGGGCTACACCTTC. It is translated as CSAPKQGVQGYTF. The gene calls are TRBV29-1 and TRBJ1-2; D may be TRBD1 (6 bases). This CDR3 spans 13 amino acids. Germline CDR1 reads SQVTM; CDR2 reads ANQGSEA. Trimming stripped 7 bases from V and 8 bases from J, with 20 bases between.

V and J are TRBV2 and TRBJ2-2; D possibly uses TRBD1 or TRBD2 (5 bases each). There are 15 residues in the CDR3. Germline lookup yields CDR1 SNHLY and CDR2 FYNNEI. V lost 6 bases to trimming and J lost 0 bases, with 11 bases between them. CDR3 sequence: CASRRGATNTGELFF. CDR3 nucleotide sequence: TGTGCCAGCAGGAGGGGTGCTACGAACACCGGGGAGCTGTTTTTT. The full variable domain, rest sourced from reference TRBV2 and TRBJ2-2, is EPEVTQTPSHQVTQMGQEVILRCVPISNHLYFYWYRQILGQKVEFLVSFYNNEISEKSEIFDDQFSVERPDGSNFTLKIRSTKLEDSAMYFCASRRGATNTGELFFGEGSRLTVL.

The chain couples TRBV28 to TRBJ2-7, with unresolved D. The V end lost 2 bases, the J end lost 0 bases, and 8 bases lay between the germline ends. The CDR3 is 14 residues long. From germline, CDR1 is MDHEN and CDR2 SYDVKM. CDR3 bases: TGTGCCAGCAGTTTAATTTCCACCTCCTACGAGCAGTACTTC. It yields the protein CASSLISTSYEQYF.

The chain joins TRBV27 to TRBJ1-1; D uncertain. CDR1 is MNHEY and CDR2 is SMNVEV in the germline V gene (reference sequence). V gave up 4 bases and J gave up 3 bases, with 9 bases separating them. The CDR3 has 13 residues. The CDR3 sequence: CASSSTVDTEAFF. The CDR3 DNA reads TGTGCCAGCAGTTCAACAGTGGACACTGAAGCTTTCTTT.

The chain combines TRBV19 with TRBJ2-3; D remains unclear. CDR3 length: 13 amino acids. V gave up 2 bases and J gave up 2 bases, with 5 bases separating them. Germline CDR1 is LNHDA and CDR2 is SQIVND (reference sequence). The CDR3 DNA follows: TGTGCCAGTAGTATAAAACCCACAGATACGCAGTATTTT. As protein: CASSIKPTDTQYF.

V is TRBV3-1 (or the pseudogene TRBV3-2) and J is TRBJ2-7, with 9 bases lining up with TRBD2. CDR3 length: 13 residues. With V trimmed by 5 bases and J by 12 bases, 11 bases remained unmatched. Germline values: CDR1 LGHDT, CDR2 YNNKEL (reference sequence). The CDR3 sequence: CASSSRLADRWYF. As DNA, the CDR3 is TGTGCCAGCAGCTCCCGACTAGCGGATAGGTGGTACTTC.

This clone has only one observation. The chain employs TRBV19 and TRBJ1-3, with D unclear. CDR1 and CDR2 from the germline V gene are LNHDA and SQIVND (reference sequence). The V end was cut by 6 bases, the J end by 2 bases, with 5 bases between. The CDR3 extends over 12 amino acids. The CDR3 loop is CASSPPGNTIYF. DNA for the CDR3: TGTGCCAGTAGCCCCCCTGGAAACACCATATATTTT. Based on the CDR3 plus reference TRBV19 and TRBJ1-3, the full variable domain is DGGITQSPKYLFRKEGQNVTLSCEQNLNHDAMYWYRQDPGQGLRLIYYSQIVNDFQKGDIAEGYSVSREKKESFPLTVTSAQKNPTAFYLCASSPPGNTIYFGEGSWLTVV.

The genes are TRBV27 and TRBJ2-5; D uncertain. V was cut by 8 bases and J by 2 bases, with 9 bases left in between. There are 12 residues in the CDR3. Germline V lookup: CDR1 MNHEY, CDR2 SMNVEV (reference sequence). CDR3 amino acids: CASGRPQETQYF. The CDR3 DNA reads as TGTGCCAGCGGCAGACCGCAAGAGACCCAGTACTTC.

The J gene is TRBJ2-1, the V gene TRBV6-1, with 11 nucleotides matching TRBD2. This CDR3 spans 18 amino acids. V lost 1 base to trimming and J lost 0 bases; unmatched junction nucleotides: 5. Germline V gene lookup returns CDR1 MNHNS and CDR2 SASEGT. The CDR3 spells CASSEGLAGPSSYNEQFF. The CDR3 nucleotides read TGTGCCAGCAGTGAAGGACTAGCGGGGCCGAGCTCCTACAATGAGCAGTTCTTC.